Below are 23 T cell receptor beta chains sequenced from a single sample in a study of shared clonotypes between healthy human individuals. Assay: immunoSEQ multiplex PCR; the TCRdb copy retains only in-frame clones and omits some. Of 2.3 million or so clones listed, 85% to 95% are singletons. Sequenced input: naive CD4+ T cells from PBMCs. Subset specified: CD45RA+ positively selected. The receptors come from a man between 18 and 29 years old in good health. Some clones in this sample may be carry-over from other donors' samples.

With respect to this clone: Other DNA sequences in this specimen translate into the identical CDR3. The chain combines TRBV28 with TRBJ2-5; D gene unclear. The CDR3 contains 12 residues. Trimming pared 6 bases from V and 0 bases from J, leaving 5 bases between. Germline CDR1 is MDHEN and CDR2 is SYDVKM. Here the CDR3 DNA reads TGTGCCAGCAGCCCCTACCAAGAGACCCAGTACTTC. Its protein is CASSPYQETQYF.

The chain carries TRBV28 and TRBJ1-5; D ambiguous. Germline CDR1 is MDHEN and CDR2 is SYDVKM. Trimming left V 1 base short and J 6 bases short, with 10 bases between. The CDR3 totals 14 residues. For the CDR3, the DNA is TGTGCCAGCAGTTTATTAGGGAGGGCTCAGCCCCAGCATTTT. It translates to CASSLLGRAQPQHF.

This chain connects TRBV9 to TRBJ2-1; 8 bases match TRBD2. This CDR3 is built from 16 residues. The junction had 5 bases not matched to a gene; V was cut back by 1 base and J by 2 bases. Germline V lookup: CDR1 SGDLS, CDR2 YYNGEE. The CDR3 DNA is TGTGCCAGCAGCGTATCCGGGAGGGCCCCCTACAATGAGCAGTTCTTC. This sequence encodes CASSVSGRAPYNEQFF. The variable domain in full, completed from reference TRBV9 and TRBJ2-1, reads DSGVTQTPKHLITATGQRVTLRCSPRSGDLSVYWYQQSLDQGLQFLIQYYNGEERAKGNILERFSAQQFPDLHSELNLSSLELGDSALYFCASSVSGRAPYNEQFFGPGTRLTVL.

V gene TRBV9 combines with J gene TRBJ1-1; the D is unclear. The CDR3 is 17 residues long. The germline V gene encodes CDR1 SGDLS and CDR2 YYNGEE. V gave up 0 bases and J gave up 1 base, with 16 bases separating them. The CDR3 DNA follows: TGTGCCAGCAGCGTAGGGGTAAGTGGGCTTAAGAACACTGAAGCTTTCTTT. It is translated as CASSVGVSGLKNTEAFF.

Comment on this clone: Other DNA sequences within the sample encode an identical CDR3. The genes are TRBV28 and TRBJ1-5; TRBD1 might be the D (5 bases). Looked up from germline, CDR1 is MDHEN and CDR2 is SYDVKM. This CDR3 is 14 amino acids long. The V gene lost 2 bases and the J gene lost 7 bases, with 12 bases spanning the gap. DNA of the CDR3: TGTGCCAGCAGTTTACTCCAGGGAGGCCAGCCCCAGCATTTT. Amino acid sequence: CASSLLQGGQPQHF.

The rearrangement joins TRBV28 to TRBJ1-2; no clear D gene. The CDR3 contains 12 residues. The V gene lost 7 bases and the J gene lost 7 bases, with 13 bases spanning the gap. Germline V gene lookup returns CDR1 MDHEN and CDR2 SYDVKM. The CDR3, as DNA: TGTGCCAGCAAGCGGGGTCTGGGTGGCTACACCTTC. It specifies CASKRGLGGYTF.

The chain couples TRBV7-8 to TRBJ2-3; D not resolved. Germline V gene sequence: CDR1 SGHVS, CDR2 FQNEAQ. This CDR3 region has 13 residues. V lost 3 bases, J lost 0 bases, and 4 bases lay in between. This CDR3 reads CASSFGSTDTQYF. CDR3 in DNA: TGTGCCAGCAGCTTCGGGAGCACAGATACGCAGTATTTT.

The chain recombines TRBV4-1 with TRBJ2-1; 7 bases line up with TRBD2. Per germline, CDR1 MGHRA and CDR2 YSYEKL. The CDR3 length is 16 residues. Germline trimming cut 2 bases from V and 2 bases from J; bases unmatched to any gene: 6. The DNA of the CDR3 is TGCGCCAGCAGCCAAACCGCTAGCGGAACCTACAATGAGCAGTTCTTC. Protein: CASSQTASGTYNEQFF.

Details on this clone: Other DNA sequences in this specimen translate into the identical CDR3. The CDR3 is CASSYNEQFF. The CDR3 DNA reads TGTGCCAGCAGCTACAATGAGCAGTTCTTC. This rearrangement joins TRBV6-1 to TRBJ2-1; D uncertain. Germline CDR1 and CDR2: MNHNS and SASEGT. The CDR3 consists of 10 residues. Trimming stripped 6 bases from V and 3 bases from J, with 0 bases between.

The chain carries TRBV14 and TRBJ1-1; D remains unclear. The CDR3 contains 12 residues. Trimming removed 6 bases from V and 6 bases from J, with 11 bases in between. The germline V gene has CDR1 SGHDN and CDR2 FVKESK. The CDR3 nucleotides read TGTGCCAGCAGTAAGGGTTTTGCTGAAGCTTTCTTT. It codes for CASSKGFAEAFF.

This clone appeared once. The chain couples TRBV27 to TRBJ2-3; perhaps TRBD2 as D (5 bases). From germline, CDR1 is MNHEY and CDR2 SMNVEV (reference sequence). Trimming stripped 5 bases from V and 1 base from J, with 16 bases between. This CDR3 comprises 16 residues. As DNA, the CDR3 is TGTGCCAGCAGTGCCGGACTGGGAGCTGGCACAGATACGCAGTATTTT. This translates into CASSAGLGAGTDTQYF.

As for this clone: The same CDR3 is also encoded by other DNA sequences in this sample. The rearrangement joins TRBV5-1 to TRBJ2-3; 14 nucleotides line up with TRBD2. The CDR3 runs to 17 residues. The ends lost 0 bases at V and 1 base at J; junction bases unmatched: 1. Per the germline V gene, CDR1 is SGHRS and CDR2 is YFSETQ. This chain's CDR3 is CASSLGGLAGGTDTQYF. CDR3 DNA sequence: TGCGCCAGCAGCTTGGGGGGACTAGCGGGAGGCACAGATACGCAGTATTTT. Complete variable domain (other parts from reference TRBV5-1 and TRBJ2-3): KAGVTQTPRYLIKTRGQQVTLSCSPISGHRSVSWYQQTPGQGLQFLFEYFSETQRNKGNFPGRFSGRQFSNSRSEMNVSTLELGDSALYLCASSLGGLAGGTDTQYFGPGTRLTVL.

The J gene is TRBJ2-1, the V gene TRBV7-3, with TRBD1 identical over 8 bases. Germline V gene lookup returns CDR1 SGHTA and CDR2 FQGTGA. There are 15 residues in the CDR3. J gave up 9 bases and V 2 bases, and 9 bases lay outside the gene matches. This CDR3 is CASSLGQGRGTEQFF. CDR3 bases: TGTGCCAGCAGCTTAGGACAGGGTCGGGGTACTGAGCAGTTCTTC.

The chain couples TRBV11-3 to TRBJ2-3, with D perhaps TRBD1 (6 bases). V gave up 2 bases and J gave up 3 bases, with 21 bases separating them. Germline CDR1 reads SGHNT; CDR2 reads YENEEA. The CDR3 consists of 18 residues. CDR3 protein: CASSLSLGGGRGTDTQYF. CDR3 in DNA: TGTGCCAGCAGCTTATCTCTGGGCGGCGGAAGGGGGACAGATACGCAGTATTTT. Based on the CDR3 plus reference TRBV11-3 and TRBJ2-3, the full variable domain is EAGVVQSPRYKIIEKKQPVAFWCNPISGHNTLYWYLQNLGQGPELLIRYENEEAVDDSQLPKDRFSAERLKGVDSTLKIQPAELGDSAVYLCASSLSLGGGRGTDTQYFGPGTRLTVL.

The rearrangement links TRBV6-6 to TRBJ2-5; weak D call: TRBD1 (6 bases). CDR1 is MNHNY, CDR2 SVGAGI, per germline (reference sequence). The CDR3 is 13 amino acids. Trimming pared 10 bases from V and 3 bases from J, leaving 15 bases between. Here the CDR3 reads CATSDSNKETQYF. In DNA, the CDR3 is TGTGCCACCTCGGACAGTAATAAAGAGACCCAGTACTTC.

The gene calls are TRBV9 and TRBJ2-3; 9 nucleotides agree with TRBD2. From germline, CDR1 is SGDLS and CDR2 YYNGEE. There are 16 residues in the CDR3. V was clipped by 0 bases and J by 0 bases; unmatched bases: 2. The CDR3 is CASSVGLADSTDTQYF. Written as DNA, the CDR3 is TGTGCCAGCAGCGTAGGACTAGCGGATAGCACAGATACGCAGTATTTT.

The V and J genes are TRBV12-2 and TRBJ1-2; TRBD1 is the table's D call, not checked against the DNA. TRBV12-2 corresponds to a pseudogene. The CDR3 has 16 amino acids. The CDR3 bases are TGTGCAAGTCGCTTAACAGGATTGCGGGACAGCTATGGCTACACCTTC. Translating gives CASRLTGLRDSYGYTF.

A remark on this clone: Other nucleotide sequences in the sample specify the same CDR3. This rearrangement joins TRBV7-2 to TRBJ2-7, with D tentatively TRBD1 (6 bases). This CDR3 contains 13 residues. Trimming cost V 5 bases and J 1 base, with 9 bases left between them. CDR1 SGHTA and CDR2 FQGNSA come from the germline V gene. The CDR3 region has the DNA TGTGCCAGCAGCCAGGGGCGGTCCTACGAGCAGTACTTC. Translating gives CASSQGRSYEQYF. Together with reference TRBV7-2 and TRBJ2-7, the CDR3 gives the full variable domain: GAGVSQSPSNKVTEKGKDVELRCDPISGHTALYWYRQSLGQGLEFLIYFQGNSAPDKSGLPSDRFSAERTGGSVSTLTIQRTQQEDSAVYLCASSQGRSYEQYFGPGTRLTVT.

V and J are TRBV28 and TRBJ1-2, with 7 bases that match TRBD1. Germline trimming cut 6 bases from V and 4 bases from J; bases unmatched to any gene: 11. The germline V gene has CDR1 MDHEN and CDR2 SYDVKM. The CDR3 is made up of 15 amino acids. DNA of the CDR3: TGTGCCAGCAGCCCGGGACAGCGGGAGGCCTATGGCTACACCTTC. Translated: CASSPGQREAYGYTF.

The genes are TRBV6-5 and TRBJ2-5; possibly TRBD1 for D (5 bases). Trimming cost V 2 bases and J 2 bases, with 12 bases left between them. The CDR3 has 15 residues. Germline V gives CDR1 MNHEY, CDR2 SVGAGI. CDR3 residues: CASSYEAGRQETQYF. CDR3 DNA sequence: TGTGCCAGCAGTTACGAGGCAGGGCGACAAGAGACCCAGTACTTC.

This rearrangement joins TRBV6-5 to TRBJ2-1; D not certain. The CDR3 is 15 amino acids. Germline loops: CDR1 MNHEY, CDR2 SVGAGI. V gave up 5 bases and J gave up 2 bases, with 13 bases separating them. In nucleotides, the CDR3 is TGTGCCAGCAGTAAACAACAAGGGCCCTACAATGAGCAGTTCTTC. This gives the protein CASSKQQGPYNEQFF.

The chain carries TRBV15 and TRBJ1-1; the D is unclear. CDR3 length: 14 amino acids. Germline-derived CDR1 and CDR2 are LNHNV and YYDKDF (reference sequence). V shed 0 bases and J shed 4 bases, with 9 bases lying between them. The CDR3 DNA reads TGTGCCACCAGCAGAGATGCGCCGGGCACTGAAGCTTTCTTT. Translated: CATSRDAPGTEAFF.

This chain connects TRBV30 to TRBJ1-2; no clear D. Trimming pared 8 bases from V and 3 bases from J, leaving 19 bases between. This CDR3 is built from 14 residues. Germline V gives CDR1 GTSNPN, CDR2 SVGIG (reference sequence). Here the CDR3 DNA reads TGTGCCCTTGGCGGATCCGGGGAGCACTATGGCTACACCTTC. Its translation: CALGGSGEHYGYTF.